The 12 T cell receptor beta chains given below trace back to one sample, sequenced in a study of cytomegalovirus exposure and HLA in healthy donors. This PCR relied on a set of 60 Vbeta primers and 13 Jbeta primers. The repertoire was sequenced with immunoSEQ multiplex PCR; TCRdb's copy has only in-frame clones and lacks some. Of under 110,000 clones listed, over 70% were seen once; the top ten hold 0.79%. The sample taken for sequencing was PBMCs. The source is a boy younger than 18 in good health and CMV-seronegative.

This rearrangement joins TRBV30 to TRBJ2-7, with D tentatively TRBD1 (5 bases). V lost 1 base, J lost 5 bases, and 12 bases lay in between. The CDR3 extends over 13 amino acids. Per the germline V gene, CDR1 is GTSNPN and CDR2 is SVGIG (reference sequence). CDR3 DNA: TGTGCCTGGAGTGGTTCCAGGGTCAACGAGCAGTACTTC. It encodes CAWSGSRVNEQYF.

The rearrangement links TRBV28 to TRBJ1-6; the D gene is possibly TRBD1 (6 bases). Germline V CDR1 and CDR2: MDHEN, SYDVKM. The CDR3 spans 16 residues. Deletions cut 4 bases from V and 5 bases from J, with 15 bases between. The CDR3 sequence: CASSWGPRTDNSPLHF. The DNA of the CDR3 is TGTGCCAGCAGTTGGGGGCCCCGCACCGATAATTCACCCCTCCACTTT.

This chain connects TRBV10-3 to TRBJ1-2; D gene ambiguous. The CDR3 runs to 14 residues. V shed 6 bases and J shed 8 bases, with 19 bases lying between them. The germline CDR1 and CDR2 sequences are ENHRY and SYGVKD. This chain's CDR3 is CAISKEGTAIGYTF. The CDR3 region has the DNA TGTGCCATCAGCAAGGAGGGAACGGCTATAGGCTACACCTTC.

The CDR3 spells CASSLSVVNTEAFF. CDR3 DNA sequence: TGTGCCAGCAGTTTATCCGTCGTGAACACTGAAGCTTTCTTT. The J gene is TRBJ1-1, the V gene TRBV28, with D hard to call. CDR3 length: 14 residues. The V gene's germline CDR1 is MDHEN and CDR2 SYDVKM. The V end was cut by 1 base, the J end by 0 bases, with 6 bases between.

The chain links TRBV27 to TRBJ1-1; 8 bases align to TRBD1. V was pared by 1 base and J by 4 bases, with 8 bases of the junction left unmatched. CDR3 length equals 16 residues. Per the germline V gene, CDR1 is MNHEY and CDR2 is SMNVEV (reference sequence). This CDR3 is CASSLLPDRGLTEAFF. The CDR3 DNA reads TGTGCCAGCAGTTTATTACCCGACAGGGGACTCACTGAAGCTTTCTTT.

This clone came up once. The chain recombines TRBV7-3 with TRBJ2-3, with D perhaps TRBD1 (6 bases). Trimming shortened V by 1 base and J by 3 bases, and 8 bases separated the two germline ends. The CDR3 has 14 amino acids. Per germline, CDR1 SGHTA and CDR2 FQGTGA. The CDR3 DNA is TGTGCCAGCAGCTTAAACCAGGGGACAGATACGCAGTATTTT. It specifies CASSLNQGTDTQYF.

The rearrangement joins TRBV7-9 to TRBJ1-5; 8 bases agree with TRBD1. V shed 5 bases, J shed 6 bases, and the junction held 3 bases outside the gene matches. Germline V gene lookup returns CDR1 SEHNR and CDR2 FQNEAQ (reference sequence). The CDR3 sequence is 13 residues long. The CDR3 DNA is TGTGCCAGCAGCCTGACAGGGGCTCAGCCCCAGCATTTT. It translates to CASSLTGAQPQHF.

The chain has TRBV4-2 and TRBJ2-1; no definite D call. CDR1 is LGHNA, CDR2 YNFKEQ, per germline. This CDR3 contains 12 residues. Trimming removed 5 bases from V and 2 bases from J, with 4 bases in between. This CDR3 reads CASSIAYNEQFF. CDR3 in DNA: TGTGCCAGCAGCATAGCCTACAATGAGCAGTTCTTC.

The chain recombines TRBV4-2 with TRBJ1-1, with D unresolved. Trimming shortened V by 3 bases and J by 0 bases, and 5 bases separated the two germline ends. The germline gives CDR1 LGHNA, CDR2 YNFKEQ. The CDR3 extends over 13 amino acids. CDR3 in DNA: TGTGCCAGCAGCCAGGAGTTGAACACTGAAGCTTTCTTT. This gives the protein CASSQELNTEAFF.

V and J are TRBV11-3 and TRBJ2-7; no definite D call. The CDR3 totals 14 residues. The V and J ends lost 5 bases and 0 bases respectively, with 11 bases between them. CDR1 and CDR2 from the germline V gene are SGHNT and YENEEA. CDR3 sequence: CASSLPGFSYEQYF. The CDR3 nucleotides are TGTGCCAGCAGCCTACCAGGCTTCTCCTACGAGCAGTACTTC.

This sequence joins TRBV10-3 and TRBJ1-1, with D perhaps matching TRBD1 (5 bases). Germline assignment: CDR1 ENHRY and CDR2 SYGVKD. V was pared by 2 bases and J by 4 bases, with 11 bases between. The CDR3 is 14 residues long. CDR3: CAISELRVGTEAFF. CDR3 coding DNA: TGTGCCATCAGTGAGCTCAGGGTCGGCACTGAAGCTTTCTTT.

This chain joins TRBV5-1 and TRBJ2-5; 10 nucleotides align to TRBD1. Germline assignment: CDR1 SGHRS and CDR2 YFSETQ. Trimming at V came to 3 bases and at J to 1 base, leaving 3 bases not matched to a gene. The CDR3 consists of 15 residues. The CDR3, as DNA: TGCGCCAGCAGCTCGACAGGGGGCTTCCAAGAGACCCAGTACTTC. Translation gives CASSSTGGFQETQYF. The entire variable domain, with the rest obtained from reference TRBV5-1 and TRBJ2-5, is as follows: KAGVTQTPRYLIKTRGQQVTLSCSPISGHRSVSWYQQTPGQGLQFLFEYFSETQRNKGNFPGRFSGRQFSNSRSEMNVSTLELGDSALYLCASSSTGGFQETQYFGPGTRLLVL.